The sequence of this T cell receptor beta chain was determined in a study of neurological immune-mediated disorders. The time point is: longitudinal time-point 1 (baseline). This clonotype came up many times. TCRdb independently ran MiXCR on the 5' RACE reads; one entry per CDR3 protein. The sample has roughly 75,000 distinct CDR3 sequences, approximately 15% seen once. After removal of 1 base from V and 4 bases from J, the junction contained 7 bases not matched to a gene. CDR3 length equals 15 residues. Germline V gene lookup returns CDR1 LGHNA and CDR2 YNFKEQ. This TCR derives from a female donor with HTLV-1-associated myelopathy (HAM/TSP). The J gene is TRBJ2-7, the V gene TRBV4-2; 7 nucleotides agree with TRBD1. The sample consisted of PBMCs. CDR3 region: CASSQGPGQQYEQYF. In DNA form, the CDR3 reads TGTGCCAGCAGCCAAGGGCCGGGACAGCAGTACGAGCAGTACTTC.